This T cell receptor (beta chain) originates from a study of beta chain features in type 1 diabetes. Findings and limits, study-wide: Type 1 diabetes patients showed fewer insertions and more deletions at VDJ junctions.

With 2 bases clipped from V and 7 bases from J, the junction kept 10 bases outside the gene matches. CDR1 MDHEN and CDR2 SYDVKM come from the germline V gene. This CDR3 is 15 amino acids long. Every donor had blood drawn once into heparin, roughly 120 mL on average. This clone was detected only a few times. Its cognate antigen is unknown. Sequenced material consisted of expressed TCRB transcripts (all of the isolated RNA was reverse transcribed). This table comes from immunoSEQ multiplex PCR, and its TCRdb copy is limited to in-frame clones, with some not included. In the table there are 850,000 to 900,000 clones, about a sixth of which are singletons.

The chain recombines TRBV28 with TRBJ1-1; 7 bases match TRBD1. Sequencing was carried out using naive CD4+ T cells from blood. This receptor was identified in a woman under 30 in good health. In DNA form, the CDR3 reads TGTGCCAGCAGTTTACCCCTGACAGGGAATCTTGAAGCTTTCTTT. This gives the protein CASSLPLTGNLEAFF.